This T cell receptor beta chain stems from a study of Graves' ophthalmopathy and Graves' hyperthyroidism. Ten or more counts support this clonotype. Losses at the gene ends were 4 bases for V and 2 bases for J; bases not matched to a gene: 2. The germline CDR1 and CDR2 sequences are SGHDN and FVKESK. The CDR3 totals 15 residues. RNA transcripts served as template for amplifying TCR beta CDR3 sequences. The authors performed first-round RT-PCR with HTBI primers and then a second-round multiplex PCR. One entry per CDR3 protein results from TCRdb running MiXCR on the multiplex PCR reads. The data show roughly 700,000 distinct CDR3 sequences, roughly 41% seen once.

The J gene is TRBJ2-6, the V gene TRBV14; TRBD2 matches 7 bases. The sequence was obtained from an adult man with Graves' ophthalmopathy. Specimen: peripheral blood. The CDR3 sequence: CASSRGRAGANVLTF. CDR3 in DNA: TGTGCCAGCAGCCGGGGGAGGGCTGGGGCCAACGTCCTGACTTTC.